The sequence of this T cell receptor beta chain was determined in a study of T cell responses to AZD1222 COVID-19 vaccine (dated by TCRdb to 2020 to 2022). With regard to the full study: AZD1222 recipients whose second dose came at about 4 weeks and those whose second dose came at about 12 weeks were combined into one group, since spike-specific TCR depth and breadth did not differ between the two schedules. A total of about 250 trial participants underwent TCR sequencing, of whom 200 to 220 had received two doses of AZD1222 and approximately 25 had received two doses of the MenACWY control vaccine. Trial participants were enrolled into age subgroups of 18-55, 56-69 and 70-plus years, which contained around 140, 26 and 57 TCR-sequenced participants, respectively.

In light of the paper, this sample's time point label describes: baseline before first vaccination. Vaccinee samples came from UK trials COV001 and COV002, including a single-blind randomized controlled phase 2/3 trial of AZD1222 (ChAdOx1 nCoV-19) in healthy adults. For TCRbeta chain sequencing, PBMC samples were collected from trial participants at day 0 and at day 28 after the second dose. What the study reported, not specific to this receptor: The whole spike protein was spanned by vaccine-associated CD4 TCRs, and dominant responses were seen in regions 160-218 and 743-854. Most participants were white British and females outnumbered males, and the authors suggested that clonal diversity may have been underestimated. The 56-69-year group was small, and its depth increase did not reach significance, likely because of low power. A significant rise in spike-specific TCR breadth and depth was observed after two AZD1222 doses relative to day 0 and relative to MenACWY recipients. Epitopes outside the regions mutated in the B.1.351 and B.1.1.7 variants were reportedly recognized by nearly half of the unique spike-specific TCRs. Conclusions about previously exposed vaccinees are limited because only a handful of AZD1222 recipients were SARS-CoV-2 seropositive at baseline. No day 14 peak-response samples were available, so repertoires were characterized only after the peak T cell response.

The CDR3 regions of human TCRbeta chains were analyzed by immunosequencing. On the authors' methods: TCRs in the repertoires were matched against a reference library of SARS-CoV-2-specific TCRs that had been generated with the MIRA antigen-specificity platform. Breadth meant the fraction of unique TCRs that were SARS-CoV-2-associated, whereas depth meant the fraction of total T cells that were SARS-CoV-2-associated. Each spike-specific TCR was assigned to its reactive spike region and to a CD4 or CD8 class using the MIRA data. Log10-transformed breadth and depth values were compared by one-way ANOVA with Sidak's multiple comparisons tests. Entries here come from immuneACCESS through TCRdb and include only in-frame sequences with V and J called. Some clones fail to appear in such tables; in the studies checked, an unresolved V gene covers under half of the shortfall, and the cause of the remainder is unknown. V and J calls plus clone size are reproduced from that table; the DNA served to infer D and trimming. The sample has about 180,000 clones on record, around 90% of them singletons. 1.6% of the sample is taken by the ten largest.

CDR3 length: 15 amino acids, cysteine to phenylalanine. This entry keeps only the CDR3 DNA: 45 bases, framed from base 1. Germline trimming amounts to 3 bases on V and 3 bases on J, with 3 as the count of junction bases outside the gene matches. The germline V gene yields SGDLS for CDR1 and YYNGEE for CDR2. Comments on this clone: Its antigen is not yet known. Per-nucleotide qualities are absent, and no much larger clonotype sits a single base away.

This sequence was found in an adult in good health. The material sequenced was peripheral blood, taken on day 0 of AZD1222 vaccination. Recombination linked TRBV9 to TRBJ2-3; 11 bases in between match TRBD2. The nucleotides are TGTGCCAGCAGCGCGTGGACTAGCGGGACAGATACGCAGTATTTT. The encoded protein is CASSAWTSGTDTQYF.